This T cell receptor beta chain was sequenced in a study of brain T cells in children with intractable seizures (dated by TCRdb to the early 2020s). Context from the whole study: As a first screen for immune gene transcripts, resected brain tissue from about 53 pediatric epilepsy surgery cases was run on a NanoString immunology panel. Among the 12 selected surgery cases, eight also had pre-surgery blood sequenced, leaving four with brain tissue only. The investigation overall reported the following: Because sequencing depth differed between pre- and post-surgery blood, the absence of clones from the pre-surgery sample may reflect undersampling. Viral specificity was inferred solely from CDR3 sequence similarity, and the HCMV serostatus of the patients was not known.

As for this clone: Which antigen it targets is not known. The record has no base qualities; no much larger clone is one base away.

The immunoSEQ assay was applied to genomic DNA to generate the TCR beta chain sequences. The study's own analysis went as follows. Any CDR3 sequence that did not begin with the conserved framework cysteine at position 104 was removed by hand. Clonality was calculated as one minus the normalized Shannon's Diversity Index, with values ranging from 0 (maximal diversity) to 1 (oligoclonal). To check whether a given CDR3 had different frequencies in two samples, for example brain versus blood, chi-squared comparison-of-proportions tests were used. Public clonotypes were identified through searches of immuneACCESS, and similarity to known antiviral clonotypes was evaluated with the VDJdb browser. Sourced from immuneACCESS, this table was stored by TCRdb with only in-frame sequences that have V and J called. A share of the clones is absent; for the studies checked, an unresolved V gene accounts for under half, and the remainder has no known explanation. The V and J calls and the clone size are those of that table, but D and trimming were determined from the DNA. The sample records approximately 41,000 clones, 90% of which are singletons. 5% to 7.5% of the sample is held by the ten biggest clonotypes.

The time point label corresponds to: resected brain tissue, or blood drawn just prior to surgery. The surgery cases showing the highest brain T cell transcript signatures were chosen for TCR beta chain sequencing of brain tissue and, when available, of blood. Prior to surgery, the patients had been treated with at least one anti-epileptic drug. TCR-sequenced patients were children with drug-resistant epilepsy due to tuberous sclerosis complex, focal cortical dysplasia, Rasmussen encephalitis or hemimegalencephaly. The Monarch genomic DNA purification kit was used to extract bulk genomic DNA from unsorted brain tissue and from whole blood. V loses 0 bases, J loses 4 bases, and the germline ends lie 10 bases apart. In the germline V gene, CDR1 corresponds to SGHVS and CDR2 to FNYEAQ. CDR3 length: 15 amino acids, cysteine to phenylalanine. Only the CDR3 DNA stays, 45 bases, in frame from base 1.

The chain uses TRBV7-6 and TRBJ1-3, with a tentative D gene TRBD1 over 5 matching bases. The source was peripheral blood, collected at surgery. The TCR was taken from a girl under 10 years old with tuberous sclerosis and intractable seizures. The nucleotide sequence is given as TGTGCCAGCAGCTTAGCAGGACAATCCGGAAACACCATATATTTT. Translated, it reads CASSLAGQSGNTIYF.